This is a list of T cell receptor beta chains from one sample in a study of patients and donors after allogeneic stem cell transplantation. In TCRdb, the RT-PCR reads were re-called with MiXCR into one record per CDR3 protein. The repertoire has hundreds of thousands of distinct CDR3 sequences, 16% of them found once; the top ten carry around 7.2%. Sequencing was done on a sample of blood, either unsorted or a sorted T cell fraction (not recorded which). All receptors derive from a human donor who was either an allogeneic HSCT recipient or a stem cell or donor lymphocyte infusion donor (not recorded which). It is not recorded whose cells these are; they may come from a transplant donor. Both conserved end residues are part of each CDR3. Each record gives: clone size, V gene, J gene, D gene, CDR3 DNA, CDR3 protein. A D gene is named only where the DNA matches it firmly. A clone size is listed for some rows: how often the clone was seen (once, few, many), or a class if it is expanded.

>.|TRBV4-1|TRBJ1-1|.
TGCGCCAGCAGTCCCCAGGAAGGGAACACTGAAGCTTTCTTT
CASSPQEGNTEAFF
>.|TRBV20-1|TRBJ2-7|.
TGCAGTGCTCGGGACTCCCCCCGTTCGGGCGAGCAGTACTTC
CSARDSPRSGEQYF
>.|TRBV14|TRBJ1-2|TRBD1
TGTGCCAGCAGCCCCTATCGTCAGGGGGCGAACAACTATGGCTACACCTTC
CASSPYRQGANNYGYTF
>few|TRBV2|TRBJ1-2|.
TGTGCCAGCAGGAGGGAGCTAAGCTATGGCTACACCTTC
CASRRELSYGYTF
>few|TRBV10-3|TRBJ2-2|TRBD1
TGTGCCATCAGCCTAACAGGGGGCCACACCGGGGAGCTGTTTTTT
CAISLTGGHTGELFF
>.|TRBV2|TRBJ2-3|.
TGTGCCAGCAGGAGACAGTTAGTAAGTGTGGATACGCAGTATTTT
CASRRQLVSVDTQYF
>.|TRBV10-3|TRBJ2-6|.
TGTGCCATCAGTGAGCGGTGGTCTGGGGCCAACGTCCTGACTTTC
CAISERWSGANVLTF
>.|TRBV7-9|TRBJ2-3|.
TGTGCCAGCAGCTTAAGGGCTAGCAGTCGCACAGATACGCAGTATTTT
CASSLRASSRTDTQYF
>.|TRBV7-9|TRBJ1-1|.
TGTGCCAGCAGCTTAGCTCCCGACTGGAACACTGAAGCTTTCTTT
CASSLAPDWNTEAFF
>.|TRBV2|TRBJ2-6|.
TGTGCCAGCAGTGCTAGCTCTGGGGCCAACGTCCTGACTTTC
CASSASSGANVLTF
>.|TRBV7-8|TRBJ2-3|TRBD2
TGTGCCAGCAGCAGTAGCGGGAGACGCACAGATACGCAGTATTTT
CASSSSGRRTDTQYF
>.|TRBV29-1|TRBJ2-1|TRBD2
TGCAGCGTTGAAGTTTGGCTAGCGGGGGGGAGCTCCTACAATGAGCAGTTCTTC
CSVEVWLAGGSSYNEQFF
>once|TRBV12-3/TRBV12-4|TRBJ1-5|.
TGTGCCAGCATGGATTCCAGGGTAAGCAATCAGTCCCAGCATTTT
CASMDSRVSNQSQHF
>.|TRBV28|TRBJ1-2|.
TGTGCCAGCCGCACCCCACTCCAACCTAACTATGGCTACACCTTC
CASRTPLQPNYGYTF
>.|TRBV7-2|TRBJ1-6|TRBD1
TGTGCCAGCAGCTTAACCGGCAGGGGGAATAATTCACCCCTCCACTTT
CASSLTGRGNNSPLHF
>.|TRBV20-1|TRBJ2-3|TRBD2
TGCAGTGCTAGATGGGGACTAGCAACAGATACGCAGTATTTT
CSARWGLATDTQYF
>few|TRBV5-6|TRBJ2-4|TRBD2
TGTGCCAGCAGCTTGACGACTAGCGGTTCCAAAAACATTCAGTACTTC
CASSLTTSGSKNIQYF
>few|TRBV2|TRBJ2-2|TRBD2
TGTGCCAGCAGCGAAGGACTAGCGGCGAACACCGGGGAGCTGTTTTTT
CASSEGLAANTGELFF
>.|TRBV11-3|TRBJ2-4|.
TGTGCCAGCAGCTTAGAATGGGTCGGGGAAAACATTCAGTACTTC
CASSLEWVGENIQYF
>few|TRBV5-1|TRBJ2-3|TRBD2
TGCGCCAGCAGGCGTAGCGGGAGGGCCGGGGCAGATACGCAGTATTTT
CASRRSGRAGADTQYF
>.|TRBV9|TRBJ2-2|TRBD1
TGTGCCAGCAGGGGGGACAGGGGGAACACCGGGGAGCTGTTTTTT
CASRGDRGNTGELFF
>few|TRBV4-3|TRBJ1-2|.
TGCGCCAGCAGCCAAGATGGCGGGGAGAGCTATGGCTACACCTTC
CASSQDGGESYGYTF
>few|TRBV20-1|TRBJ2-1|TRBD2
TGCAGTGCTAGAGTTCCGAGCGGGGTGGGGTACAATGAGCAGTTCTTC
CSARVPSGVGYNEQFF
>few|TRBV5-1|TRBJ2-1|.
TGCGCCAGCAAGGGTCCGGGACTTTACAATGAGCAGTTCTTC
CASKGPGLYNEQFF
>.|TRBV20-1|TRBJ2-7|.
TGCAGTGCTGTAAACCCAGGGGAGGCTAACTACGAGCAGTACTTC
CSAVNPGEANYEQYF
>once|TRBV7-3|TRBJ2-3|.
TGTGCCAGCAGCTTAACGCAACCCTTTGCGGGGGCGATTAGCACAGATACGCAGTATTTT
CASSLTQPFAGAISTDTQYF
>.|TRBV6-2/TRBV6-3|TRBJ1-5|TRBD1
TGTGCCACATCGGACAGGGTCAATCAGCCCCAGCATTTT
CATSDRVNQPQHF
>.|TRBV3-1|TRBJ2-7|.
TGTGCCAGCAGCCAAGTATTTTCGCGGCGTTATAGGGAGACCCACGAGCAGTACTTC
CASSQVFSRRYRETHEQYF
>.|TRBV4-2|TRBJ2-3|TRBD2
TGTTCCAGCAGCCAAGATAGGCTAGCGGGAGACATAGATACGCAGTATTTT
CSSSQDRLAGDIDTQYF
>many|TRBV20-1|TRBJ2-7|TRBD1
TGCAGTGCTAGAGTTTACCAGCCACAGGGGACCTACTCCTACGAGCAGTACTTC
CSARVYQPQGTYSYEQYF
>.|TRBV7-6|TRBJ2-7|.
TGTGCCAGCAGCTTTAAGGGGTTCGGCGAGCAGTACTTC
CASSFKGFGEQYF
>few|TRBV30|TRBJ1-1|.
TGTGCCTGGAGTCCCCCCGGACAGCCCTCCTCCCCTGAAGCTTTCTTT
CAWSPPGQPSSPEAFF
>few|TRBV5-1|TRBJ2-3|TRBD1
TGCGCCAGCAGCTTGCGGGGACAGGGGTACACAGATACGCAGTATTTT
CASSLRGQGYTDTQYF
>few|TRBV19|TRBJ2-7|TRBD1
TGTGCCAGTAGTATCTGGGACAGGGCTTTAGACGAGCAGTACTTC
CASSIWDRALDEQYF
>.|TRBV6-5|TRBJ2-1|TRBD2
TGTGCCAGCAGTTACCGCGGACTAGCGGGGGGGAAAAGCAATGAGCAGTTCTTC
CASSYRGLAGGKSNEQFF
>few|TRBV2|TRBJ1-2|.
TGTGCCAGCAGTGAAGCCCGTCAGAGCTATGGCTACACCTTC
CASSEARQSYGYTF
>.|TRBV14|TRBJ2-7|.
TGTGCCAGCAGCCAAGGCAGCCCGGGGGAGCAGTACTTC
CASSQGSPGEQYF
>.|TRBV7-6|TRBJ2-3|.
TGTGCCAGCAGTGCTGAGGATACGCAGTATTTT
CASSAEDTQYF
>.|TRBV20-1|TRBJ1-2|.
TGCAGTGCTAGAGTCCCGGATGGCTACACCTTC
CSARVPDGYTF
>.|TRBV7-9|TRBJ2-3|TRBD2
TGTGCCAGCAGCTTAAAAGGGCTAGCGGGAGAGATGGATACGCAGTATTTT
CASSLKGLAGEMDTQYF
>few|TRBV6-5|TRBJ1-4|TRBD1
TGTGCCAGCAGTTACGGGGGACAGGGAAATGAAAAACTGTTTTTT
CASSYGGQGNEKLFF
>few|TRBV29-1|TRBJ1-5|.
TGCAGCGTTGCAGAGGGCAATCAGCCCCAGCATTTT
CSVAEGNQPQHF
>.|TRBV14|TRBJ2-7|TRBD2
TGTGCCAGCAGCCCAGCGGGAGCTAATGAGCAGTACTTC
CASSPAGANEQYF
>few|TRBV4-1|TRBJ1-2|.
TGCGCCAGCAGCCAAGCTGTGGTAGACTATGGCTACACCTTC
CASSQAVVDYGYTF
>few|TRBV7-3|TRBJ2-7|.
TGTGCCAGCAGCTTAATTCGTCGGACGGGACCCTACGAGCAGTACTTC
CASSLIRRTGPYEQYF
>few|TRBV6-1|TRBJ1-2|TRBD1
TGTGCCAGCAGCTGGACAGGGAGGTATGGCTACACCTTC
CASSWTGRYGYTF
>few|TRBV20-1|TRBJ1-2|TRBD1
TGCAGTGCCAGGAGGACAGGTTTCAACTATGGCTACACCTTC
CSARRTGFNYGYTF
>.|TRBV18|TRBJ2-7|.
TGTGCCAGCTCACCAAGCTCAGGGAACTCCTACGAGCAGTACTTC
CASSPSSGNSYEQYF
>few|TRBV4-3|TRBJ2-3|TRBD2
TGCGCCAGCAGCCAAGATGCCTTACTAGCGGGGAGCACAGATACGCAGTATTTT
CASSQDALLAGSTDTQYF
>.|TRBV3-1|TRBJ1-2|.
TGTGCCAGCACCCCCGGGTTTAACTATGGCTACACCTTC
CASTPGFNYGYTF
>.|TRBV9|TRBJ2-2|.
TGTGCCAGCAGCGTCGGGACTCCCACGAACACCGGGGAGCTGTTTTTT
CASSVGTPTNTGELFF
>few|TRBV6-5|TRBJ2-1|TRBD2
TGTGCCAGCAGTTACACCGGGGCTAGCGGTTACAATGAGCAGTTCTTC
CASSYTGASGYNEQFF
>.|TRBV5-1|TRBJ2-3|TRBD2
TGCGCCAGCAGCTTGGCACCTGGTTCGAGCGGGGGGGCCACAGATACGCAGTATTTT
CASSLAPGSSGGATDTQYF